The 31 T cell receptor beta chains below come from one sample, sequenced in a study of monozygotic twins with cystic fibrosis. Sequencing was performed with immunoSEQ multiplex PCR; in TCRdb, only in-frame clones are kept and a portion is missing. The sample has 34,000 or so clones; about 92% are singletons. The sample consisted of blood. These TCRs come from a girl aged 2-9 years with cystic fibrosis.

V usage is TRBV5-1 and J usage is TRBJ2-3; D gene unclear. This CDR3 contains 14 residues. Germline lookup yields CDR1 SGHRS and CDR2 YFSETQ. V lost 0 bases to trimming and J lost 2 bases, with 7 bases between them. CDR3 in DNA: TGCGCCAGCAGCTTGGATGACTCCACAGATACGCAGTATTTT. It yields the protein CASSLDDSTDTQYF. The variable domain in full, with the rest retrieved from reference TRBV5-1 and TRBJ2-3, is KAGVTQTPRYLIKTRGQQVTLSCSPISGHRSVSWYQQTPGQGLQFLFEYFSETQRNKGNFPGRFSGRQFSNSRSEMNVSTLELGDSALYLCASSLDDSTDTQYFGPGTRLTVL.

The gene calls are TRBV9 and TRBJ1-4; possible D gene TRBD1, 5 bases. Trimming took off 1 base at V and 9 bases at J, with 19 bases between the two ends. CDR3 length: 16 residues. The germline V gene has CDR1 SGDLS and CDR2 YYNGEE. The CDR3 nucleotides read TGTGCCAGCAGCGTAACTTTCTCGGGGGAAGTGAAAAAACTGTTTTTT. It encodes CASSVTFSGEVKKLFF.

The V and J genes are TRBV6-4 and TRBJ1-2, with D maybe TRBD1 (6 bases). Germline CDR1 reads MRHNA; CDR2 reads SNTAGT. The CDR3 consists of 14 residues. V lost 2 bases and J 10 bases, leaving 17 bases between the germline ends. CDR3 coding DNA: TGTGCCAGCAGTGACCTCCTGGACAGTGAGCCCTACACCTTC. Protein: CASSDLLDSEPYTF.

The chain is built from TRBV19 and TRBJ2-3; unclear D gene. Trimming left V 5 bases short and J 6 bases short, with 12 bases between. CDR1 and CDR2 (germline): LNHDA, SQIVND (reference sequence). The CDR3 is 13 residues long. CDR3 nucleotides: TGTGCCAGTAGTCCCGGACCACACGATACGCAGTATTTT. This codes for CASSPGPHDTQYF.

This clone showed up just a few times. This chain joins TRBV28 and TRBJ2-1; a weak D match, TRBD1 (5 bases). The V and J ends lost 2 bases and 3 bases respectively, with 11 bases between them. The CDR3 runs 15 residues. Germline loops: CDR1 MDHEN, CDR2 SYDVKM. The CDR3 sequence: CASSLQGNGYNEQFF. The CDR3 bases are TGTGCCAGCAGTTTACAGGGAAACGGCTACAATGAGCAGTTCTTC.

The chain uses TRBV27 and TRBJ1-1; D is perhaps TRBD1 (6 bases). CDR1 and CDR2 (germline): MNHEY, SMNVEV (reference sequence). The CDR3 sequence is 14 residues long. Trimming pared 2 bases from V and 5 bases from J, leaving 12 bases between. For the CDR3, the DNA is TGTGCCAGCAGTTTACGGGTAGGGGGGACTGAAGCTTTCTTT. The encoded protein is CASSLRVGGTEAFF.

This rearrangement joins TRBV27 to TRBJ1-1; 9 nucleotides match TRBD1. This CDR3 region has 13 residues. Losses at the gene ends were 4 bases for V and 4 bases for J; bases not matched to a gene: 1. Germline lookup yields CDR1 MNHEY and CDR2 SMNVEV (reference sequence). CDR3 in DNA: TGTGCCAGCAGTTACAGGGGGCTCACTGAAGCTTTCTTT. As protein: CASSYRGLTEAFF.

The chain carries TRBV13 and TRBJ1-2; D possibly corresponds to TRBD1 (5 bases). Per germline, CDR1 PRHDT and CDR2 FYEKMQ (reference sequence). The V end was cut by 4 bases, the J end by 4 bases, with 13 bases between. This CDR3 region has 14 residues. CDR3 amino acids: CASSSRQSLYGYTF. The DNA of the CDR3 is TGTGCCAGCAGCTCCAGACAGTCCCTCTATGGCTACACCTTC.

V and J are TRBV7-2 and TRBJ1-1; no firm D call. V lost 1 base and J 7 bases, leaving 16 bases between the germline ends. The CDR3 consists of 15 residues. In germline, CDR1 is SGHTA, CDR2 FQGNSA. Here the CDR3 reads CASSLGQAGLNEAFF. CDR3 in DNA: TGTGCCAGCAGCTTAGGCCAGGCGGGCCTCAATGAAGCTTTCTTT.

The rearrangement links TRBV6-5 to TRBJ2-7, with 7 nucleotides matching TRBD2. Germline V CDR1 and CDR2: MNHEY, SVGAGI. CDR3 size: 15 residues. Losses at the gene ends were 5 bases for V and 1 base for J; bases not matched to a gene: 8. CDR3 DNA sequence: TGTGCCAGCAGTCGGGGGGTAGAGGTTTCCTACGAGCAGTACTTC. It is translated as CASSRGVEVSYEQYF.

The V call is TRBV10-3, the J call TRBJ1-1; the D gene is possibly TRBD1 (5 bases). CDR1 is ENHRY, CDR2 SYGVKD, per germline. This CDR3 region has 16 residues. V dropped 2 bases and J dropped 1 base, with 14 bases sitting between them. In nucleotides, the CDR3 is TGTGCCATCAGTGAGCGACCGGTGGGGGAGAACACTGAAGCTTTCTTT. Protein: CAISERPVGENTEAFF.

This clone appeared once. The chain couples TRBV10-3 to TRBJ1-1, with D tentatively TRBD1 (6 bases). V shed 6 bases and J shed 0 bases, with 17 bases lying between them. The germline CDR1 and CDR2 sequences are ENHRY and SYGVKD. The CDR3 runs 16 residues. The CDR3 reads CAIRTTPGTMNTEAFF. In DNA, the CDR3 is TGTGCCATCAGAACCACCCCCGGGACAATGAACACTGAAGCTTTCTTT.

The genes are TRBV12-5 and TRBJ1-5; 7 bases fit TRBD1. V was clipped by 4 bases and J by 3 bases; unmatched bases: 6. The CDR3 covers 15 residues. Germline CDR1 and CDR2: LGHNT and FRNRAP. CDR3 nucleotides: TGTGCTAGTGGTTACGAGGGACAGTCCAATCAGCCCCAGCATTTT. As protein: CASGYEGQSNQPQHF.

This sequence joins TRBV7-9 and TRBJ2-5, with 7 bases matching TRBD2. V shed 5 bases, J shed 2 bases, and the junction held 14 bases outside the gene matches. The CDR3 is made up of 17 amino acids. CDR1 is SEHNR, CDR2 FQNEAQ, per germline (reference sequence). The CDR3, as DNA: TGTGCCAGCAGCCCGTATGTCTCGCGCGGGGGACAAGAGACCCAGTACTTC. It specifies CASSPYVSRGGQETQYF.

The chain couples TRBV9 to TRBJ1-2; TRBD1 is a possible D gene (5 bases). The CDR3 runs to 15 residues. Trimming shortened V by 4 bases and J by 8 bases, and 21 bases separated the two germline ends. The germline V gene encodes CDR1 SGDLS and CDR2 YYNGEE. The DNA of the CDR3 is TGTGCCAGCAGCCCGTGGGGGGTGGAGCGTCAAGGCTACACCTTC. Its translation is CASSPWGVERQGYTF.

The rearrangement joins TRBV10-3 to TRBJ2-6; either TRBD1 or TRBD2 may supply D (5 bases each). Trimming took off 7 bases at V and 0 bases at J, with 10 bases between the two ends. The germline CDR1 and CDR2 sequences are ENHRY and SYGVKD. The CDR3 loop spans 15 amino acids. CDR3 in DNA: TGTGCCATCAAAAGGGACGTCTCTGGGGCCAACGTCCTGACTTTC. It encodes CAIKRDVSGANVLTF.

The chain links TRBV29-1 to TRBJ1-1; D call uncertain. V lost 6 bases and J lost 7, with 21 bases in between. The CDR3 is 14 residues long. The germline V gene encodes CDR1 SQVTM and CDR2 ANQGSEA. CDR3 sequence: CSVHTTLPSGEAFF. For the CDR3, the DNA is TGCAGCGTACACACCACTCTTCCCAGCGGTGAAGCTTTCTTT.

The chain recombines TRBV19 with TRBJ2-5; D assignment may be TRBD1 or TRBD2 (5 bases each). CDR3 size: 16 residues. V lost 1 base to trimming and J lost 1 base, with 13 bases between them. Germline V lookup: CDR1 LNHDA, CDR2 SQIVND (reference sequence). In DNA form, the CDR3 reads TGTGCCAGTAGTATAGCGTCCGGGACGCGCCAAGAGACCCAGTACTTC. Its translation is CASSIASGTRQETQYF.

The V call is TRBV7-2, the J call TRBJ1-2; weak D call: TRBD1 (5 bases). Germline CDR1 SGHTA, CDR2 FQGNSA. The CDR3 length is 14 residues. V dropped 4 bases and J dropped 4 bases, with 13 bases sitting between them. CDR3 in amino acids: CASSSPGRTYGYTF. The DNA for the CDR3 is TGTGCCAGCAGCTCCCCAGGGCGTACCTATGGCTACACCTTC. Supplemented by reference TRBV7-2 and TRBJ1-2, the full variable domain reads GAGVSQSPSNKVTEKGKDVELRCDPISGHTALYWYRQSLGQGLEFLIYFQGNSAPDKSGLPSDRFSAERTGGSVSTLTIQRTQQEDSAVYLCASSSPGRTYGYTFGSGTRLTVV.

This sequence joins TRBV18 and TRBJ2-3; the D is unclear. The germline V gene has CDR1 KGHSH and CDR2 LQKENI. The CDR3 covers 12 residues. V gave up 8 bases and J gave up 3 bases, with 9 bases separating them. Here the CDR3 reads CASRLGTDTQYF. The CDR3 coding sequence is TGTGCCAGCCGGCTTGGGACAGATACGCAGTATTTT.

V gene TRBV2 combines with J gene TRBJ1-4; D is undetermined. This CDR3 has 17 amino acids. Per germline, CDR1 SNHLY and CDR2 FYNNEI. Between the trimmed V and J ends, which lost 0 bases and 9 bases, there was a span of 20 bases. CDR3 DNA sequence: TGTGCCAGCAGTGAAGCGCTAGGACCAATTCAAGGGCAAAAACTGTTTTTT. Its protein product is CASSEALGPIQGQKLFF.

The table lists this clone with a count of one. The J gene is TRBJ2-7, the V gene TRBV19; 7 bases align to TRBD2. The CDR3 spans 15 residues. In germline, CDR1 is LNHDA, CDR2 SQIVND (reference sequence). The J segment lost 2 bases and the V segment lost 2 bases, leaving 6 bases of the junction unmatched. The CDR3, as DNA: TGTGCCAGTAGTATAAGGCTAGCGGCCACCTACGAGCAGTACTTC. Translated: CASSIRLAATYEQYF. Full variable domain (outside the CDR3, taken from reference TRBV19 and TRBJ2-7): DGGITQSPKYLFRKEGQNVTLSCEQNLNHDAMYWYRQDPGQGLRLIYYSQIVNDFQKGDIAEGYSVSREKKESFPLTVTSAQKNPTAFYLCASSIRLAATYEQYFGPGTRLTVT.

The V call is TRBV6-5, the J call TRBJ1-1; D remains ambiguous. The CDR3 has 15 residues. The V end was cut by 5 bases, the J end by 1 base, with 14 bases between. The germline V gene has CDR1 MNHEY and CDR2 SVGAGI. Here the CDR3 DNA reads TGTGCCAGCAGTCCTACCATGGGAGGGAACACTGAAGCTTTCTTT. As protein: CASSPTMGGNTEAFF.

The chain's CDR3 is CASSPAPVSSYEQYF. In DNA form, the CDR3 reads TGCGCCAGCAGCCCCGCCCCAGTAAGCTCCTACGAGCAGTACTTC. This rearrangement joins TRBV5-1 to TRBJ2-7, with D uncertain. V was trimmed by 4 bases and J by 0 bases, leaving 14 bases between them. Germline-derived CDR1 and CDR2 are SGHRS and YFSETQ. The CDR3 loop spans 15 amino acids.

The chain uses TRBV5-1 and TRBJ1-2; 7 nucleotides align to TRBD1. This CDR3 contains 16 residues. Germline assignment: CDR1 SGHRS and CDR2 YFSETQ. The V and J ends lost 0 bases and 0 bases, in that order; junction bases with no gene match: 5. CDR3 sequence (DNA): TGCGCCAGCAGCTTGGCCGGGACAGCCCCTAACTATGGCTACACCTTC. Residues: CASSLAGTAPNYGYTF.

The genes are TRBV7-2 and TRBJ1-4; D is unclear. Germline V gives CDR1 SGHTA, CDR2 FQGNSA. V lost 0 bases and J lost 6, with 8 bases in between. The CDR3 contains 14 residues. The CDR3 is CASSLAPWDEKLFF. In nucleotides, the CDR3 is TGTGCCAGCAGCTTAGCCCCTTGGGATGAAAAACTGTTTTTT. Full variable domain (rest looked up from reference TRBV7-2 and TRBJ1-4): GAGVSQSPSNKVTEKGKDVELRCDPISGHTALYWYRQSLGQGLEFLIYFQGNSAPDKSGLPSDRFSAERTGGSVSTLTIQRTQQEDSAVYLCASSLAPWDEKLFFGSGTQLSVL.

The chain links TRBV9 to TRBJ2-7, with 11 nucleotides matching TRBD2. The CDR3 runs 16 residues. V was clipped by 3 bases and J by 3 bases; unmatched bases: 8. Per germline, CDR1 SGDLS and CDR2 YYNGEE. CDR3: CASSELPGLAVYEQYF. In DNA form, the CDR3 reads TGTGCCAGCAGCGAACTACCGGGACTAGCGGTCTACGAGCAGTACTTC.

The chain couples TRBV28 to TRBJ1-1, with D maybe TRBD1 (5 bases). Trimming took off 8 bases at V and 1 base at J, with 14 bases between the two ends. This CDR3 is built from 14 residues. CDR1 MDHEN and CDR2 SYDVKM come from the germline V gene. The CDR3 loop is CASLSPGRNTEAFF. The DNA of the CDR3 is TGTGCCAGCCTGTCCCCAGGGAGGAACACTGAAGCTTTCTTT.

The chain carries TRBV10-3 and TRBJ1-6; D call uncertain. V was clipped by 3 bases and J by 6 bases, with 9 bases between them. Germline V lookup: CDR1 ENHRY, CDR2 SYGVKD. This CDR3 is 14 amino acids long. CDR3 residues: CAISDEGGNSPLHF. The CDR3 nucleotides read TGTGCCATCAGTGACGAGGGTGGTAATTCACCCCTCCACTTT.

This sequence joins TRBV4-3 and TRBJ2-3; D uncertain. CDR1 is LGHNA and CDR2 is YSLEER in the germline V gene. With 0 bases removed from V and 4 bases from J, the gap between germline ends came to 8 bases. CDR3 length: 14 residues. The CDR3 is CASSQERFPDTQYF. The CDR3 DNA reads TGCGCCAGCAGCCAAGAGCGGTTTCCAGATACGCAGTATTTT.

CDR3 in amino acids: CASSPLLEGEQYF. As DNA, the CDR3 is TGTGCCAGCTCACCACTACTAGAGGGCGAGCAGTACTTC. The V call is TRBV18, the J call TRBJ2-7; TRBD2 might be the D (5 bases). The CDR3 loop spans 13 amino acids. Trimming stripped 1 base from V and 6 bases from J, with 10 bases between. Germline V CDR1 and CDR2: KGHSH, LQKENI.